What follows describes a single T cell receptor (beta chain). The antigen is not known. The data stem from a study of tumor-infiltrating lymphocytes in primary liver carcinoma. General study results and limits: It was in tumors, not blood, that the top-250-clone fraction was significantly higher (p = 0.039). Just around 8-25% of top clones spanned all five tumor regions.

The V segment lost 5 bases and the J segment 6 bases; nucleotides outside the gene matches: 6. CDR1 is SEHNR, CDR2 FQNEAQ, per germline (reference sequence). CDR3 size: 15 residues. The study co-extracted DNA and RNA from roughly 20-30 mg of unsorted bulk tissue. Per tumor, sampling covered five separate regions. Tumor samples each held over 90% viable tumor cells. Reverse transcription of roughly 480 ng total RNA with a constant-region primer produced TCR beta cDNA. Investigators got TCR beta libraries out of three nested multiplex PCR rounds, done with slightly modified ARM-PCR. Amplification in the first two PCR rounds was performed using TRBV1-TRBV30 forward primers and a C-beta reverse primer for approximately 10 cycles each. MiXCR, applied by TCRdb to the multiplex PCR reads, yields one record per CDR3 protein. Of 95,000 to 150,000 distinct CDR3 sequences in the sample, about 59% were seen once.

This receptor was identified in a woman aged 60-75 years with primary liver carcinoma and hepatitis B virus infection. The chain uses TRBV7-9 and TRBJ1-6; 8 bases align to TRBD1. The sequencing input was liver tumor tissue from sampling region 1. Subset: tumor region T1, superior pole. Here the CDR3 DNA reads TGTGCCAGCAGCACCTCCGGACAGGGTAATTCACCCCTCCACTTT. Residues: CASSTSGQGNSPLHF.